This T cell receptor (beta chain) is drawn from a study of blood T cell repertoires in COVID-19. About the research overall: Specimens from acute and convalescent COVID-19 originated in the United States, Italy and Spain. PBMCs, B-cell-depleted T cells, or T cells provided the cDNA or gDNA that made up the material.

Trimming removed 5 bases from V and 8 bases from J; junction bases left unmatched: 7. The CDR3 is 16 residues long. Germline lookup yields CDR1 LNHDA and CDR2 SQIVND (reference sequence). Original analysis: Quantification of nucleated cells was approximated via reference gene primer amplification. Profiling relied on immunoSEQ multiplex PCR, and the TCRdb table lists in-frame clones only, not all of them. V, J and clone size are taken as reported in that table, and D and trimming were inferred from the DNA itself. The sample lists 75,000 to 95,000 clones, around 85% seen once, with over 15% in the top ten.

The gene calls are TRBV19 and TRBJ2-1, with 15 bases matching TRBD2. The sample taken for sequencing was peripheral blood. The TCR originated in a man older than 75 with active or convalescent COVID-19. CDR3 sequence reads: CASSRTSGRGGDEQFF. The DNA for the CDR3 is TGTGCCAGTAGTCGGACTAGCGGGAGGGGTGGGGATGAGCAGTTCTTC.